This TCR beta chain came from a study of T cells after yellow fever vaccination. Study-wide context: It was SMART-Seq v4 Ultra Low Input that prepared the fractions with low cell numbers. Findings and limits, study-wide: A weaker but faster secondary response was observed, peaking on day 5 versus 15. Subsequent booster samples again held most clones from primary vaccination (nearly 98% CD4, over 80% CD8).

Germline lookup yields CDR1 LNHNV and CDR2 YYDKDF (reference sequence). After removal of 5 bases from V and 5 bases from J, the junction contained 7 bases not matched to a gene. CDR3 length: 14 amino acids. A process of 5'RACE template switching, which added a universal primer site and UMIs, was used to make TCR cDNA. TCRdb fed the 5' RACE reads into MiXCR, producing one record per CDR3 protein. The sample lists 500,000 to 700,000 distinct CDR3 sequences; 19% were seen once. A note on this clonotype: Antigen unknown.

Specimen: PBMCs, collected 15 days after the yellow fever booster vaccination. The V gene is TRBV15, the J gene TRBJ2-5, with 8 bases fitting TRBD2. This TCR was recovered from a man between 25 and 39 years old who received the YFV17D yellow fever vaccine. CDR3 in amino acids: CATSGLAGGETQYF. The CDR3 DNA reads TGTGCCACCAGCGGACTAGCTGGGGGCGAGACCCAGTACTTC.